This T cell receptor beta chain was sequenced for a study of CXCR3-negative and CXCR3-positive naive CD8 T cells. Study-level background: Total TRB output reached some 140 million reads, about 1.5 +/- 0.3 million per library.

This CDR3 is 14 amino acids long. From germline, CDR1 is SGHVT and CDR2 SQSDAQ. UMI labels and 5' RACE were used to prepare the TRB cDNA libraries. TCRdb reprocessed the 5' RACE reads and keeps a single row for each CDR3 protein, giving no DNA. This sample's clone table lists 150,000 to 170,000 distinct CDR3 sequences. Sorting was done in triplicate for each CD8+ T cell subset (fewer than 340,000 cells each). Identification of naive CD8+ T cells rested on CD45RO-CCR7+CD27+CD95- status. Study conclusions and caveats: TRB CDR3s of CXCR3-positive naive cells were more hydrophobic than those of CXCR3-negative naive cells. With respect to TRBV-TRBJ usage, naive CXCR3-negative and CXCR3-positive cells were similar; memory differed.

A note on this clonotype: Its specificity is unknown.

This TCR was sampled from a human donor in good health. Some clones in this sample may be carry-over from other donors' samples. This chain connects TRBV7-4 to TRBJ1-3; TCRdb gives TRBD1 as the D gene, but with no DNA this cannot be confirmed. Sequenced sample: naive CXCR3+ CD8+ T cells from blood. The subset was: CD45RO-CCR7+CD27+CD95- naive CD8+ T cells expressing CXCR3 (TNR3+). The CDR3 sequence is CASSVEGSGNAIYF.